The next 6 T cell receptor beta chains were all read from a single sample in a study of blood T cell repertoires in COVID-19. Using immunoSEQ multiplex PCR, the repertoire was profiled, and TCRdb retains in-frame clones only, with some absent. Counted here are roughly 150,000 clones, 84% occurring once; the ten biggest clones make up around 1.6%. Sequenced: PBMCs or T cells enriched from blood (not recorded which). These receptors were taken from a woman under 30 who had been exposed to COVID-19.

CDR3 DNA sequence: TGCGCCAGCAGCCAAGATTTCGGTAACCCCGGGGAGCTGTTTTTT. As protein: CASSQDFGNPGELFF. The chain has TRBV4-3 and TRBJ2-2, with D hard to call. V was trimmed by 0 bases and J by 6 bases, leaving 11 bases between them. The CDR3 loop spans 15 amino acids. Germline CDR1 and CDR2: LGHNA and YSLEER.

The CDR3 DNA reads TGCAGCGCACTATGGGGAGCTAATGAAAAACTGTTTTTT. This encodes CSALWGANEKLFF. This chain connects TRBV29-1 to TRBJ1-4; D unresolved. Germline CDR1 and CDR2: SQVTM and ANQGSEA. This CDR3 is built from 13 residues. The germline V and J ends were trimmed by 7 bases and 3 bases, with 12 bases remaining between them.

The gene calls are TRBV6-4 and TRBJ1-1; TRBD1 is a possible D gene (5 bases). The germline V gene has CDR1 MRHNA and CDR2 SNTAGT. Between the trimmed V and J ends, which lost 3 bases and 1 base, there was a span of 18 bases. This CDR3 spans 17 amino acids. CDR3 DNA: TGTGCCAGCAGTGAAACGATACGATTTGGGGCGAACACTGAAGCTTTCTTT. This translates into CASSETIRFGANTEAFF.

V gene TRBV5-1 combines with J gene TRBJ2-2; D might be TRBD1 (7 bases). Trimming took 5 bases from V and 5 from J, leaving 16 bases between them. The CDR3 runs 15 residues. In germline, CDR1 is SGHRS, CDR2 YFSETQ. CDR3 loop: CASRLQGRWTGELFF. DNA for the CDR3: TGCGCCAGCAGGCTACAGGGGAGGTGGACCGGGGAGCTGTTTTTT.

The chain links TRBV5-5 to TRBJ2-7, with 8 bases matching TRBD1. V lost 2 bases, J lost 2 bases, and 3 bases stayed unmatched. From germline, CDR1 is SGHKS and CDR2 YYEKEE (reference sequence). This CDR3 comprises 14 residues. The CDR3 here is CASSFQGATYEQYF. The CDR3 nucleotides read TGTGCCAGCAGCTTCCAGGGGGCCACCTACGAGCAGTACTTC. Variable domain in full (rest from reference TRBV5-5 and TRBJ2-7): DAGVTQSPTHLIKTRGQQVTLRCSPISGHKSVSWYQQVLGQGPQFIFQYYEKEERGRGNFPDRFSARQFPNYSSELNVNALLLGDSALYLCASSFQGATYEQYFGPGTRLTVT.

This chain connects TRBV7-9 to TRBJ2-2; 10 bases map to TRBD1. There are 16 residues in the CDR3. Germline trimming cut 4 bases from V and 2 bases from J; bases unmatched to any gene: 4. Per the germline V gene, CDR1 is SEHNR and CDR2 is FQNEAQ (reference sequence). CDR3 sequence reads: CASSSRDRGNTGELFF. The CDR3 DNA reads as TGTGCCAGCAGCTCCCGGGACAGGGGTAACACCGGGGAGCTGTTTTTT.